This T cell receptor beta chain emerged from a study of breast tumors, draining lymph nodes, adjacent tissues. Notes on the study in general: Data only fit, rather than demonstrated, lymph node origin of most tumor T cells. Tumor repertoires ranked between lymph nodes and nontumor tissue in diversity, with V and J gene preferences. Tumor and nontumor repertoires were significantly more similar in luminal-like than in basal-like breast cancer. The data were judged consistent with most tumor T cells coming from lymph node and expanding in tumor.

TCRdb re-derived calls from the multiplex PCR reads in MiXCR, one entry per CDR3 protein. This table holds just over 30,000 distinct CDR3 sequences, approximately 63% found once. The CDR3 is 15 amino acids. Germline CDR1 reads SQVTM; CDR2 reads ANQGSEA. V was cut by 6 bases and J by 1 base, with 18 bases left in between. With respect to this clonotype: Its antigen is as yet unknown.

The material sequenced was breast tumor tissue. V and J are TRBV29-1 and TRBJ1-2; D unclear. This clonotype was sampled from a female donor with breast cancer. Some clones in this sample may be carry-over from other donors' samples. CDR3 amino acids: CSVILRVRDNYGYTF. CDR3 sequence (DNA): TGCAGCGTAATCCTAAGGGTTAGGGATAACTATGGCTACACCTTC.